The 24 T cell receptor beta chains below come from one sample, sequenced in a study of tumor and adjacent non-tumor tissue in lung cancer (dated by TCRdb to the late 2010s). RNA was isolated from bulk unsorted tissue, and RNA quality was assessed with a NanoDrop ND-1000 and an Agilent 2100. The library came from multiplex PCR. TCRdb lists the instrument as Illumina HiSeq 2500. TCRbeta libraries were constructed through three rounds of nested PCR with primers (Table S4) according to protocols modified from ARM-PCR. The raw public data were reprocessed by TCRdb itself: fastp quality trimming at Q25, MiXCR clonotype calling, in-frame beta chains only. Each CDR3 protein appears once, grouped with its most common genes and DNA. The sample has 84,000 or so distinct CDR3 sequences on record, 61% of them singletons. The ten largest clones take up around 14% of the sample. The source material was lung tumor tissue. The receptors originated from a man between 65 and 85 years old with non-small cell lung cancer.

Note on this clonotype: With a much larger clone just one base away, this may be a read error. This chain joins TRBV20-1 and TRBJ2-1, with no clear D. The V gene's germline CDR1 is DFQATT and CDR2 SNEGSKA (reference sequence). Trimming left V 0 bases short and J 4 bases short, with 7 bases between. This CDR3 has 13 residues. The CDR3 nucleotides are TGCAGTGCTAGAGAGCCGAATTACAATGAGCAGTTCTTC. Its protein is CSAREPNYNEQFF.

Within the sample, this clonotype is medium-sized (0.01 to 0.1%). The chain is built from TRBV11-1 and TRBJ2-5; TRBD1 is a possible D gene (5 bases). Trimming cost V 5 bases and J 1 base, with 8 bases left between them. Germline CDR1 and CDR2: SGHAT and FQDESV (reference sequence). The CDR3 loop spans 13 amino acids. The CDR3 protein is CASSPDTQETQYF. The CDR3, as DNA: TGTGCCAGCAGCCCGGACACCCAAGAGACCCAGTACTTC.

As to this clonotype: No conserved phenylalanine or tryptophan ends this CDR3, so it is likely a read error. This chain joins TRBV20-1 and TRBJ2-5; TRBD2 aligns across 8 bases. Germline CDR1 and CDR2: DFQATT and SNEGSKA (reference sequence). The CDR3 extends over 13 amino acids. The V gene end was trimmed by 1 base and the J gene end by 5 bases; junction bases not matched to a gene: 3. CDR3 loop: CSARGLAGETQYL. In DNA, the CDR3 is TGCAGTGCTAGAGGTCTAGCGGGCGAGACCCAGTACCTC.

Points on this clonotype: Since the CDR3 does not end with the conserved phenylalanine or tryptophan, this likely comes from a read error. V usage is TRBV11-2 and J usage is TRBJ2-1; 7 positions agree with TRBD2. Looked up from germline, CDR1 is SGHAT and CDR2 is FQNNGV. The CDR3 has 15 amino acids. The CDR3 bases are TGTGCCAGCAGCTTAGAAGGGACTACATACAACGAGCAGTTCTTG. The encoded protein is CASSLEGTTYNEQFL.

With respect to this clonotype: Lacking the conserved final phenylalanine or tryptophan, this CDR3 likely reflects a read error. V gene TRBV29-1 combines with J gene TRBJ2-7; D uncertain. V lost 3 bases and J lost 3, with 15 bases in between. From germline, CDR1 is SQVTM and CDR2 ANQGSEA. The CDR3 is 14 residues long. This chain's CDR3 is CSVDILWYSYEQYL. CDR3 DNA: TGCAGCGTTGACATTTTATGGTATAGCTACGAGCAGTACCTC.

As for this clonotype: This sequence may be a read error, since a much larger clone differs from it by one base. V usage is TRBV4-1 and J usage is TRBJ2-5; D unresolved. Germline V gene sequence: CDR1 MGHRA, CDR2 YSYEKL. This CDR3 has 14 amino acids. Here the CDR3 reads CVSSRTPGAETQYF. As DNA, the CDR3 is TGCGTCAGCAGCCGTACCCCCGGCGCGGAGACCCAGTACTTC.

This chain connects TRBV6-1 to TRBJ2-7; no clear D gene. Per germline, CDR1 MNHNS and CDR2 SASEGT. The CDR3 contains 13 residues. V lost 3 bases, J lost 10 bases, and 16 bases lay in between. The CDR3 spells CASSDRSRGDQYF. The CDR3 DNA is TGTGCCAGCAGTGATAGATCCCGCGGTGATCAGTACTTC.

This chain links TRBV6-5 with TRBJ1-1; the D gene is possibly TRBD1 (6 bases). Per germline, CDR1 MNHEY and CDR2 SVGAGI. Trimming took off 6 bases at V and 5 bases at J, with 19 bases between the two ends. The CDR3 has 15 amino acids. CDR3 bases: TGTGCCAGCAGATACCCGTGGACAGCTAGGACTGAAGCTTTCTTT. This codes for CASRYPWTARTEAFF.

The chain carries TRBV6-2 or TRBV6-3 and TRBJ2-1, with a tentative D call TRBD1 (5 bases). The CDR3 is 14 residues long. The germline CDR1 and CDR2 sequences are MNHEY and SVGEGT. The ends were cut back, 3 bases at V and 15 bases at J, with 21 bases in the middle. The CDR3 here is CASSYGQGYNEWFF. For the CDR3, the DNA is TGTGCCAGCAGTTATGGTCAGGGTTACAATGAGTGGTTCTTC.

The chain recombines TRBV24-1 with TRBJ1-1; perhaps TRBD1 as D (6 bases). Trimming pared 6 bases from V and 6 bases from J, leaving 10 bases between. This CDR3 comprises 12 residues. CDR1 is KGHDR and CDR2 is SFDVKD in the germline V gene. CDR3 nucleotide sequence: TGTGCCACCAGTAAGGACAGCTCTGAAGCTTTCTTT. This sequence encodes CATSKDSSEAFF.

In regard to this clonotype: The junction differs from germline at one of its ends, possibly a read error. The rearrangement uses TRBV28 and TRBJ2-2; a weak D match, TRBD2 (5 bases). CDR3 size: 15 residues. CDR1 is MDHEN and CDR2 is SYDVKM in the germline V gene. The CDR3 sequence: CASSLGGTNNGELFF. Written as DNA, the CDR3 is TGTGCCAGCAGTCTCGGAGGCACGAACAACGGGGAGCTGTTTTTT.

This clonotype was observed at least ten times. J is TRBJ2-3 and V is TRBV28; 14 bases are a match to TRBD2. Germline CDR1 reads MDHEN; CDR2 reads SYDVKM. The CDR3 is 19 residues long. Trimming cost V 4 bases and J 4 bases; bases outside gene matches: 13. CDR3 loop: CASSYIPGLAGAAADTQYF. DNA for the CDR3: TGTGCCAGCAGTTATATACCGGGACTAGCGGGGGCCGCCGCAGATACGCAGTATTTT.

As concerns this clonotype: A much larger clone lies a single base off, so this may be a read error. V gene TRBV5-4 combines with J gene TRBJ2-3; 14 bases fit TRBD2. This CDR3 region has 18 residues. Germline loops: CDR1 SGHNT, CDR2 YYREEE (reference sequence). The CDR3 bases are TGTGCCAGCAGCTTGGGGGCCGGGACTAGCGGGAGAACAGATACGCGGTATTTT. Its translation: CASSLGAGTSGRTDTRYF.

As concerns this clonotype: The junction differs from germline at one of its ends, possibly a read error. The CDR3 DNA reads TGTGCTAGCAGCTTAGATCGACAGGCGTCTAATTCACATCTCCACTTT. Amino acid sequence: CASSLDRQASNSHLHF. This rearrangement joins TRBV11-2 to TRBJ1-6; possible D gene TRBD1, 6 bases. CDR1 is SGHAT and CDR2 is FQNNGV in the germline V gene. CDR3 size: 16 residues.

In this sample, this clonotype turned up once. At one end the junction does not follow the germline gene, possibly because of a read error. This chain's CDR3 is CASSYSAKASVLTF. In DNA, the CDR3 is TGTGCCAGCAGTTACTCGGCTAAGGCCAGCGTCCTGACTTTC. This chain links TRBV6-5 with TRBJ2-6; no clear D. Germline-derived CDR1 and CDR2 are MNHEY and SVGAGI. This CDR3 spans 14 amino acids.

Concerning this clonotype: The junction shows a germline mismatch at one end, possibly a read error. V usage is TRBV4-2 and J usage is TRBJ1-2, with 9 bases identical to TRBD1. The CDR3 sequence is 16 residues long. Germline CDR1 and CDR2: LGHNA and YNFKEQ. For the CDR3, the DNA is TGTGCCAGCAGCCAGTGGACAGGGGCCGCCAACCACGGCTACATCTTC. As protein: CASSQWTGAANHGYIF.

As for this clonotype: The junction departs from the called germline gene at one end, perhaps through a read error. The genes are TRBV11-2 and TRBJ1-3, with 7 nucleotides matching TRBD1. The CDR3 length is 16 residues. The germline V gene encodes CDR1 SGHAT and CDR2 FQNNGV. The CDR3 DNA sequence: TGTGCCAACAGCCCTCTCCGCCAGGGGGTCGGAAACACCACATATTTT. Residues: CANSPLRQGVGNTTYF.

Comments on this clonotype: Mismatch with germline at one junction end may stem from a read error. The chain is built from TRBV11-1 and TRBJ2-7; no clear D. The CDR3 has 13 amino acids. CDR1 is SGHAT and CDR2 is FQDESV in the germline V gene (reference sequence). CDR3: CASSSRQIYEQYF. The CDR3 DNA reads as TGTGCCAGCAGCTCCCGTCAGATCTACGAGCAGTATTTC.

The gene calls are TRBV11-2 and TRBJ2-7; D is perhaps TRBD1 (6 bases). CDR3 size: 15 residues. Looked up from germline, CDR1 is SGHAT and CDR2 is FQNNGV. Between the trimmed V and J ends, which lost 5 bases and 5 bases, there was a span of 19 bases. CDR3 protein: CASSRTVGSDDEQYF. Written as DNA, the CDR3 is TGTGCCAGCAGCCGGACAGTGGGTTCTGATGACGAGCAGTACTTC.

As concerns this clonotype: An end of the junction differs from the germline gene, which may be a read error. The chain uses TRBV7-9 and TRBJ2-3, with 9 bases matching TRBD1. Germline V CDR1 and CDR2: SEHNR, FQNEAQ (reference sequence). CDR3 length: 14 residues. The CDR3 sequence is CANSTGQGTDMQYF. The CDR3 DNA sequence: TGTGCCAACAGCACGGGACAGGGCACAGATATGCAGTATTTT.

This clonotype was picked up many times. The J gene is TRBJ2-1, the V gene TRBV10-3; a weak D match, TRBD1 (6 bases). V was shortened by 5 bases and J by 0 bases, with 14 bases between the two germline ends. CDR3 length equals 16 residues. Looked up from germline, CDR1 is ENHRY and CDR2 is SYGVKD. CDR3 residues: CAISSLGQRSYNEQFF. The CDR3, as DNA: TGTGCCATCAGTAGCCTTGGACAGCGCTCCTACAATGAGCAGTTCTTC.

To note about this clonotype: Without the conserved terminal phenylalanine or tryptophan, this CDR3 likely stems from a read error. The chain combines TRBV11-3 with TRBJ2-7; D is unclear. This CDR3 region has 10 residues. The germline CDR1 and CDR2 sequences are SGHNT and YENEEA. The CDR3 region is CASRLGEQYL. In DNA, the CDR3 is TGTGCAAGCAGGTTGGGGGAGCAGTACCTC.

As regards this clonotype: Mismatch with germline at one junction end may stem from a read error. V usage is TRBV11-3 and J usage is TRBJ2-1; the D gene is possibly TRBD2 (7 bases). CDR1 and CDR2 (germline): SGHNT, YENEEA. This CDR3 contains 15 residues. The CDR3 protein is CASSLGGDRRREQFF. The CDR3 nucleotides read TGTGCCAGTAGCTTAGGGGGGGATAGGAGGCGCGAGCAGTTCTTC.

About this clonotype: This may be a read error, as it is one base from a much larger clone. This chain's CDR3 is CSARARGTTYEQYF. Here the CDR3 DNA reads TGCAGCGCCCGAGCCAGGGGCACGACCTACGAGCAGTACTTC. This rearrangement joins TRBV29-1 to TRBJ2-7, with D possibly matching TRBD1 (6 bases). CDR3 size: 14 residues. The ends were cut back, 7 bases at V and 2 bases at J, with 18 bases in the middle. Germline assignment: CDR1 SQVTM and CDR2 ANQGSEA.